This is a list of T cell receptor beta chains from one sample in a study of cytomegalovirus exposure and HLA in healthy donors. Profiling relied on immunoSEQ multiplex PCR, and the TCRdb table lists in-frame clones only, not all of them. The repertoire holds about 62,000 clones, with 80% to 90% as singletons. Sequencing used PBMCs. The receptors were gathered from a man aged 18 to 30 in good health and CMV-seronegative. The CDR3 runs from the conserved cysteine through the conserved F or W.

j_gene: TRBJ2-3
v_gene: TRBV5-1
CDR3aa: CASSLGDTDTQYF

j_gene: TRBJ1-2
v_gene: TRBV30
CDR3aa: CAWSGWEQGLSYGYTF

j_gene: TRBJ1-1
v_gene: TRBV30
CDR3aa: CAWNRDRGQTEAFF

j_gene: TRBJ2-1
v_gene: TRBV9
CDR3aa: CASSVLQDNEQFF

j_gene: TRBJ1-6
v_gene: TRBV6-1
CDR3aa: CASSSNSGNSPLHF

j_gene: TRBJ2-2
v_gene: TRBV7-6
CDR3aa: CASSLDAGGTGELFF

j_gene: TRBJ1-1
v_gene: TRBV6-5
CDR3aa: CASSYSAGVFEAFF

j_gene: TRBJ2-1
v_gene: TRBV5-1
CDR3aa: CASSLEAHEQFF

j_gene: TRBJ1-6
v_gene: TRBV6-5
CDR3aa: CASSYSTGGGNSPLHF

j_gene: TRBJ2-5
v_gene: TRBV7-3
CDR3aa: CASSSGQGPQETQYF

j_gene: TRBJ1-2
v_gene: TRBV9
CDR3aa: CASSLTTGGAYGYTF

j_gene: .
v_gene: TRBV4-1
CDR3aa: CASSQDNARFYEQYF

j_gene: TRBJ1-2
v_gene: TRBV6-5
CDR3aa: CASRRTGGEGYTF

j_gene: TRBJ2-2
v_gene: TRBV4-1
CDR3aa: CASSQVQANTGELFF

j_gene: TRBJ2-2
v_gene: TRBV7-8
CDR3aa: CASSSGQDTGELFF

j_gene: TRBJ2-7
v_gene: TRBV5-1
CDR3aa: CASSLPTFTYEQYF

j_gene: TRBJ1-2
v_gene: TRBV10-3
CDR3aa: CAISGGIGGYEGYTF

j_gene: TRBJ1-1
v_gene: TRBV5-1
CDR3aa: CASSGDRENTEAFF

j_gene: TRBJ1-5
v_gene: TRBV19
CDR3aa: CASTRGGEQPQHF

j_gene: TRBJ1-3
v_gene: TRBV7-9
CDR3aa: CASSLQGVAGNTIYF

j_gene: TRBJ2-7
v_gene: TRBV11-3
CDR3aa: CASSSRQGPYYEQYF

j_gene: TRBJ2-7
v_gene: TRBV18
CDR3aa: CASSTGVGNEQYF

j_gene: TRBJ2-1
v_gene: TRBV10-1
CDR3aa: CASSEPSREQDEQFF

j_gene: TRBJ2-7
v_gene: TRBV9
CDR3aa: CASSVGGGAYEQYF

j_gene: TRBJ1-1
v_gene: TRBV28
CDR3aa: CASSFGVRTEAFF

j_gene: TRBJ1-1
v_gene: TRBV7-9
CDR3aa: CASSNAQGSNTEAFF

j_gene: TRBJ2-2
v_gene: TRBV30
CDR3aa: CAWSGQGAAGELFF

j_gene: TRBJ1-2
v_gene: TRBV25-1
CDR3aa: CASSVEGGAYGYTF

j_gene: TRBJ1-1
v_gene: TRBV5-1
CDR3aa: CASSLEGTGRAEAFF

j_gene: TRBJ2-7
v_gene: TRBV12-5
CDR3aa: CASGLETGFYEQYF

j_gene: TRBJ1-6
v_gene: TRBV5-1
CDR3aa: CASRTTGDNSPLHF

j_gene: TRBJ2-7
v_gene: TRBV5-1
CDR3aa: CASSLDRGHYEQYF

j_gene: TRBJ2-3
v_gene: TRBV7-9
CDR3aa: CASSRFEDTQYF

j_gene: TRBJ1-2
v_gene: TRBV7-9
CDR3aa: CASSASRTELYGYTF

j_gene: .
v_gene: TRBV6-5
CDR3aa: CASSYRGVDSYEQYF

j_gene: TRBJ2-7
v_gene: TRBV10-3
CDR3aa: CAISEGGGRSYEQYF

j_gene: TRBJ2-7
v_gene: TRBV19
CDR3aa: CASRAQGSNEQYF

j_gene: TRBJ1-2
v_gene: TRBV7-9
CDR3aa: CASSSSGTGDRLYGYTF

j_gene: TRBJ2-7
v_gene: TRBV7-9
CDR3aa: CASSLGASEQYF

j_gene: TRBJ2-1
v_gene: TRBV5-1
CDR3aa: CASSQGQGNEQFF

j_gene: TRBJ2-6
v_gene: TRBV7-9
CDR3aa: CASSLARGSGANVLTF

j_gene: TRBJ1-4
v_gene: TRBV2
CDR3aa: CASRAGSATNEKLFF